These 21 T cell receptor beta chains were all obtained from the same sample, sequenced in a study of identical twins. TCRdb used MiXCR to reprocess the 5' RACE reads, holding one entry per CDR3 protein. The table includes 300,000 to 400,000 distinct CDR3 sequences, around 12% detected once. These records were also assigned to another study, of yellow fever vaccine responses in identical twins.

Sequencing used CD8+ T cells sorted from blood. Receptors were obtained from a woman aged 18 to 35 in good health.

The rearrangement uses TRBV3-1 and TRBJ1-5; D gene uncertain. Germline assignment: CDR1 LGHDT and CDR2 YNNKEL (reference sequence). The CDR3 has 13 amino acids. The ends were cut back, 0 bases at V and 5 bases at J, with 5 bases in the middle. The CDR3 is CASSQDSYQPQHF. CDR3 in DNA: TGTGCCAGCAGCCAAGACAGTTATCAGCCCCAGCATTTT.

The table lists this clonotype with a few counts. A read error may produce the germline difference seen at one junction end. DNA for the CDR3: TGCAGCGTGGAAGGGGTAATGACAGAAGACTTC. The encoded protein is CSVEGVMTEDF. This chain uses TRBV29-1 with TRBJ1-2; TRBD1 might be the D (5 bases). Germline assignment: CDR1 SQVTM and CDR2 ANQGSEA. The CDR3 loop spans 11 amino acids.

This chain joins TRBV28 and TRBJ2-5, with TRBD2 matching over 14 bases. V dropped 6 bases and J dropped 3; count of bases not matched to a gene: 9. The germline CDR1 and CDR2 sequences are MDHEN and SYDVKM. CDR3 length: 17 residues. DNA for the CDR3: TGTGCCAGCAGCATGACTAGCGGGAGGGCCTTGGAAGAGACCCAGTACTTC. As protein: CASSMTSGRALEETQYF.

V and J are TRBV28 and TRBJ2-7; D is unclear. The V gene lost 4 bases and the J gene lost 7 bases, with 8 bases spanning the gap. Germline V gene data show CDR1 as MDHEN and CDR2 as SYDVKM. This CDR3 region has 11 residues. The CDR3 loop reads CASSYTGEQYF. CDR3 bases: TGTGCCAGCAGTTACACTGGGGAGCAGTACTTC. Full variable domain (outside the CDR3, taken from reference TRBV28 and TRBJ2-7): DVKVTQSSRYLVKRTGEKVFLECVQDMDHENMFWYRQDPGLGLRLIYFSYDVKMKEKGDIPEGYSVSREKKERFSLILESASTNQTSMYLCASSYTGEQYFGPGTRLTVT.

This clonotype has only a few counts. This rearrangement joins TRBV15 to TRBJ1-1; 8 nucleotides match TRBD1. The germline gives CDR1 LNHNV, CDR2 YYDKDF (reference sequence). The CDR3 loop spans 15 amino acids. Unmatched junction bases numbered 4, after V lost 0 bases and J lost 4 bases. This CDR3 reads CATSRDSGQGTEAFF. Written as DNA, the CDR3 is TGTGCCACCAGCAGAGATTCCGGACAGGGCACTGAAGCTTTCTTT.

This clonotype has ten or more counts. The chain is built from TRBV12-3 or TRBV12-4 and TRBJ1-4; a possible D gene is TRBD1 (5 bases). The CDR3 runs 17 residues. The V gene lost 6 bases and the J gene lost 6 bases, with 23 bases spanning the gap. The CDR3 is CASRYAAWGGLDEKLFF. The CDR3 coding sequence is TGTGCCAGCAGATATGCGGCCTGGGGGGGTTTAGATGAAAAACTGTTTTTT.

The J gene is TRBJ2-7, the V gene TRBV4-2; 7 bases agree with TRBD1. The CDR3 spans 15 residues. Per germline, CDR1 LGHNA and CDR2 YNFKEQ. Losses at the gene ends were 4 bases for V and 0 bases for J; bases not matched to a gene: 6. In DNA, the CDR3 is TGTGCCAGCAGCCCATCATGGGACAGCTCCTACGAGCAGTACGTC. This translates into CASSPSWDSSYEQYV.

This clonotype was detected many times. The rearrangement links TRBV7-9 to TRBJ2-7; D is possibly TRBD2 (6 bases). The germline V gene encodes CDR1 SEHNR and CDR2 FQNEAQ (reference sequence). The germline V and J ends were trimmed by 3 bases and 3 bases, with 9 bases remaining between them. The CDR3 spans 13 residues. In DNA, the CDR3 is TGTGCCAGCAGCTTTAGCGGAGACTACGAGCAGTACTTC. This encodes CASSFSGDYEQYF.

This clonotype turned up a few times. The chain uses TRBV5-6 and TRBJ1-1; D unclear. Per the germline V gene, CDR1 is SGHDT and CDR2 is YYEEEE. V was pared by 7 bases and J by 1 base, with 14 bases between. The CDR3 extends over 14 amino acids. The CDR3 sequence: CASELEGKNTEAFF. CDR3 nucleotide sequence: TGTGCCAGCGAGTTAGAGGGTAAGAACACTGAAGCTTTCTTT.

The chain combines TRBV5-1 with TRBJ2-5, with D perhaps being TRBD1 or TRBD2 (7 bases each). Trimming cost V 2 bases and J 2 bases, with 25 bases left between them. CDR1 SGHRS and CDR2 YFSETQ come from the germline V gene. This CDR3 is 19 amino acids long. The CDR3 spells CASSFRGLADRPDQETQYF. CDR3 sequence (DNA): TGCGCCAGCAGCTTTAGGGGGCTAGCGGATAGACCGGATCAAGAGACCCAGTACTTC.

This clonotype was picked up a small number of times. V and J are TRBV23-1 and TRBJ2-3; TRBD1 matches at 7 bases. TRBV23-1 is an ORF for which the function is uncertain. The CDR3 runs 16 residues. V was clipped by 0 bases and J by 2 bases; unmatched bases: 5. The DNA for the CDR3 is TGCGCCAGCAGTCAATCGTGCAGGGGGTACACAGATACGCAGTATTTT. It is translated as CASSQSCRGYTDTQYF.

The chain links TRBV2 to TRBJ2-7, with 7 bases matching TRBD2. Per germline, CDR1 SNHLY and CDR2 FYNNEI. V shed 6 bases, J shed 2 bases, and the junction held 19 bases outside the gene matches. The length of the CDR3 is 18 residues. CDR3 nucleotide sequence: TGTGCCAGCAGGCCCTTTGGGGGAGGGCCCTGGAGGGCCTACGAGCAGTACTTC. Translated: CASRPFGGGPWRAYEQYF. The full variable domain, its missing parts supplied by reference TRBV2 and TRBJ2-7, is EPEVTQTPSHQVTQMGQEVILRCVPISNHLYFYWYRQILGQKVEFLVSFYNNEISEKSEIFDDQFSVERPDGSNFTLKIRSTKLEDSAMYFCASRPFGGGPWRAYEQYFGPGTRLTVT.

This clonotype occurred a few times. V is TRBV20-1 and J is TRBJ1-2; 9 bases line up with TRBD1. Germline assignment: CDR1 DFQATT and CDR2 SNEGSKA (reference sequence). The CDR3 contains 13 residues. V lost 3 bases to trimming and J lost 7 bases; unmatched junction nucleotides: 6. The CDR3 region is CSARAPGQGGYTF. CDR3 bases: TGCAGTGCTAGGGCCCCGGGACAGGGTGGCTACACCTTC.

This clonotype occurred many times. This chain connects TRBV5-1 to TRBJ2-7, with D possibly matching TRBD1 (5 bases). The CDR3 extends over 14 amino acids. The V gene lost 5 bases and the J gene lost 5 bases, with 17 bases spanning the gap. CDR1 and CDR2 (germline): SGHRS, YFSETQ. The CDR3 coding sequence is TGCGCCAGCAGTCTTGGGGAAGGGGCCCACGAGCAGTACGTC. Translation: CASSLGEGAHEQYV.

The V call is TRBV28, the J call TRBJ2-1; D uncertain. V lost 6 bases and J 0 bases, leaving 12 bases between the germline ends. The germline CDR1 and CDR2 sequences are MDHEN and SYDVKM. The CDR3 loop spans 15 amino acids. CDR3: CASSIDVSSYNEQFF. In nucleotides, the CDR3 is TGTGCCAGCAGCATCGACGTTAGCTCCTACAATGAGCAGTTCTTC.

The chain has TRBV20-1 and TRBJ2-1; 8 positions match TRBD1. Germline lookup yields CDR1 DFQATT and CDR2 SNEGSKA (reference sequence). The CDR3 is 12 amino acids. V was pared by 1 base and J by 9 bases, with 2 bases of the junction left unmatched. CDR3 amino acids: CSARGQGIEQFF. CDR3 coding DNA: TGCAGTGCTAGAGGACAGGGGATTGAGCAGTTCTTC.

The V call is TRBV19, the J call TRBJ2-7; 7 nucleotides agree with TRBD2. The CDR3 is 15 amino acids. Losses at the gene ends were 5 bases for V and 0 bases for J; bases not matched to a gene: 7. Germline CDR1 reads LNHDA; CDR2 reads SQIVND (reference sequence). The CDR3 DNA follows: TGTGCCAGTAGTCCCCCCGGGGACTACTCCTACGAGCAGTACTTC. Amino acids: CASSPPGDYSYEQYF. Complete variable domain (other parts from reference TRBV19 and TRBJ2-7): DGGITQSPKYLFRKEGQNVTLSCEQNLNHDAMYWYRQDPGQGLRLIYYSQIVNDFQKGDIAEGYSVSREKKESFPLTVTSAQKNPTAFYLCASSPPGDYSYEQYFGPGTRLTVT.

The chain is built from TRBV10-3 and TRBJ2-1, with a possible D match to TRBD2 (7 bases). Trimming shortened V by 3 bases and J by 2 bases, and 14 bases separated the two germline ends. The CDR3 has 16 residues. Germline CDR1 ENHRY, CDR2 SYGVKD. CDR3 DNA sequence: TGTGCCATCAGTGATCGGGGGGCTGCCCCCTACAATGAGCAGTTCTTC. This codes for CAISDRGAAPYNEQFF.

The rearrangement joins TRBV2 to TRBJ1-2, with D hard to call. This CDR3 is 15 amino acids long. V was trimmed by 3 bases and J by 5 bases, leaving 16 bases between them. Germline assignment: CDR1 SNHLY and CDR2 FYNNEI. This CDR3 is CASSDPMQAPYGYTF. Here the CDR3 DNA reads TGTGCCAGCAGTGATCCAATGCAGGCCCCGTATGGCTACACCTTC.

V and J are TRBV2 and TRBJ2-7; D is uncertain. Germline assignment: CDR1 SNHLY and CDR2 FYNNEI. Trimming took 5 bases from V and 3 from J, leaving 11 bases between them. CDR3 size: 13 residues. The CDR3 DNA reads as TGTGCCAGCAGTAACCCGGCACGCTACGAGCAGTACGTC. It specifies CASSNPARYEQYV.

The gene calls are TRBV13 and TRBJ2-5; D gene ambiguous. V lost 3 bases and J 5 bases, leaving 10 bases between the germline ends. Germline CDR1 is PRHDT and CDR2 is FYEKMQ (reference sequence). The CDR3 contains 13 residues. The CDR3: CASSFPSMETQYF. CDR3 DNA: TGTGCCAGCAGCTTCCCTAGTATGGAGACCCAGTACTTC.